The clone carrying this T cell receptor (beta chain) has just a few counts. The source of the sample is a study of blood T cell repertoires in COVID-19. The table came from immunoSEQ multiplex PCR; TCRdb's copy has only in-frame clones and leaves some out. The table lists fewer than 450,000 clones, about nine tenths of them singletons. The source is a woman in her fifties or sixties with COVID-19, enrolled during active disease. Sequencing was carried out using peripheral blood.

The CDR3 loop is CASSIGQPLLYGYTF. The CDR3 coding sequence is TGTGCCAGTAGTATAGGGCAACCTCTCCTCTATGGCTACACCTTC. V gene TRBV19 combines with J gene TRBJ1-2, with D hard to call. This CDR3 contains 15 residues. Germline values: CDR1 LNHDA, CDR2 SQIVND (reference sequence). Deletions cut 1 base from V and 4 bases from J, with 13 bases between.